The 5 T cell receptor beta chains below were found in one sample sequenced in a study of T cell responses to AZD1222 COVID-19 vaccine. The data were produced by immunoSEQ multiplex PCR, yet TCRdb's version contains in-frame clones alone and is incomplete. This sample has 100,000 to 150,000 clones, with 88% found just once. The source material was peripheral blood, sampled on day 0 of AZD1222 vaccination. These receptors originate from an adult in good health.

J is TRBJ1-1 and V is TRBV6-5, with D possibly TRBD1 on 6 matching bases. V lost 6 bases, J lost 1 base, and 15 bases lay in between. Germline V gives CDR1 MNHEY, CDR2 SVGAGI. This CDR3 region has 15 residues. In DNA form, the CDR3 reads TGTGCCAGCAGGGGGACACCGAAATCGAACACTGAAGCTTTCTTT. Translation: CASRGTPKSNTEAFF.

V is TRBV7-3 and J is TRBJ1-6, with D perhaps matching TRBD1 (5 bases). The germline V and J ends were trimmed by 5 bases and 7 bases, with 18 bases remaining between them. The germline V gene has CDR1 SGHTA and CDR2 FQGTGA. This CDR3 comprises 16 residues. CDR3 sequence reads: CASSTLYGGRNSPLHF. CDR3 bases: TGTGCCAGCAGCACCCTGTACGGGGGGAGGAATTCACCCCTCCACTTT. Full variable domain (outside the CDR3, taken from reference TRBV7-3 and TRBJ1-6): GAGVSQTPSNKVTEKGKYVELRCDPISGHTALYWYRQSLGQGPEFLIYFQGTGAADDSGLPNDRFFAVRPEGSVSTLKIQRTERGDSAVYLCASSTLYGGRNSPLHFGNGTRLTVT.

The chain links TRBV30 to TRBJ1-1, with unresolved D. The CDR3 contains 14 residues. Trimming cost V 3 bases and J 12 bases, with 23 bases left between them. Germline CDR1 GTSNPN, CDR2 SVGIG (reference sequence). The CDR3 sequence: CAWSHLINIQAPFF. The CDR3 nucleotides read TGTGCCTGGAGCCACTTGATTAACATTCAGGCCCCTTTCTTT. Looking up the rest from reference TRBV30 and TRBJ1-1 gives the full variable domain: SQTIHQWPATLVQPVGSPLSLECTVEGTSNPNLYWYRQAAGRGLQLLFYSVGIGQISSEVPQNLSASRPQDRQFILSSKKLLLSDSGFYLCAWSHLINIQAPFFGQGTRLTVV.

The genes are TRBV7-9 and TRBJ1-1, with 9 bases identical to TRBD1. The V and J ends lost 0 bases and 10 bases, in that order; junction bases with no gene match: 0. Germline values: CDR1 SEHNR, CDR2 FQNEAQ (reference sequence). The CDR3 spans 12 residues. The CDR3 protein is CASSLATGGAFF. The CDR3 DNA reads as TGTGCCAGCAGCTTAGCGACAGGGGGAGCTTTCTTT.

The chain couples TRBV10-2 to TRBJ1-2; 8 nucleotides agree with TRBD1. With 6 bases clipped from V and 2 bases from J, the junction kept 5 bases outside the gene matches. Looked up from germline, CDR1 is WSHSY and CDR2 is SAAADI. CDR3 length equals 14 residues. DNA of the CDR3: TGCGCCAGCAGCCCAGGACAGGGAAACTATGGCTACACCTTC. It is translated as CASSPGQGNYGYTF.